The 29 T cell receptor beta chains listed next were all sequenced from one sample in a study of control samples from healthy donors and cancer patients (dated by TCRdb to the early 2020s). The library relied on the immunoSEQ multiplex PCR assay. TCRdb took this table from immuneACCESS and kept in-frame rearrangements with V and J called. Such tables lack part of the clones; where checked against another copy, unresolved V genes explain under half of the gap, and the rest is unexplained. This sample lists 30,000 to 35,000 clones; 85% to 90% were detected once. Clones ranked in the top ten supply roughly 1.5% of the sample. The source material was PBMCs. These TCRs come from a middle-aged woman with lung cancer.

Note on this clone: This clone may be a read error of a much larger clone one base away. This chain's CDR3 is CASSDGGNTGELFF. The CDR3 coding sequence is TGTGCCAGCAGTGACGGGGGGAACACCGGGGAGCTGTTTTTT. The V gene is TRBV6-4, the J gene TRBJ2-2, with D perhaps matching TRBD1 or TRBD2 (5 bases each). The germline gives CDR1 MRHNA, CDR2 SNTAGT. The CDR3 length is 14 residues. Trimming pared 2 bases from V and 1 base from J, leaving 5 bases between.

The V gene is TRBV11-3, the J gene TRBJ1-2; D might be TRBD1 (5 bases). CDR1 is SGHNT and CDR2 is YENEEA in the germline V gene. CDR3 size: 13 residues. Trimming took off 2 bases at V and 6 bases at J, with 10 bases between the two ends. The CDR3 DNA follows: TGTGCCAGCAGCTTACAGGGTGTCAATGGCTACACCTTC. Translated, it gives CASSLQGVNGYTF.

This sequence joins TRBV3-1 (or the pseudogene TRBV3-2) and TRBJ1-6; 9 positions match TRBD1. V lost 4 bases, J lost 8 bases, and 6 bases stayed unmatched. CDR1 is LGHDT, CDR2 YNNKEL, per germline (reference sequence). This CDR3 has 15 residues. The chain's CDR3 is CASSRSGTGHSPLHF. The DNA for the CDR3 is TGTGCCAGCAGCCGCTCCGGGACAGGGCATTCACCCCTCCACTTT.

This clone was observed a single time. CDR3 amino acids: CASSPQSAANAEAFF. The CDR3 nucleotides are TGTGCCAGTAGTCCCCAGTCGGCCGCGAATGCTGAAGCTTTCTTT. The chain couples TRBV19 to TRBJ1-1, with no clear D. The CDR3 length is 15 residues. V dropped 5 bases and J dropped 6 bases, with 19 bases sitting between them. CDR1 and CDR2 (germline): LNHDA, SQIVND (reference sequence).

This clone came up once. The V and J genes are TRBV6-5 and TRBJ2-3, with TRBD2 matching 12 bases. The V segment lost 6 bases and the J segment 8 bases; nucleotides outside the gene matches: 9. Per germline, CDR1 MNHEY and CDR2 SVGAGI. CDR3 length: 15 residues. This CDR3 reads CASSLLAGGSGTQYF. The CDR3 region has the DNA TGTGCCAGCAGCCTACTAGCGGGGGGCTCGGGTACGCAGTATTTT.

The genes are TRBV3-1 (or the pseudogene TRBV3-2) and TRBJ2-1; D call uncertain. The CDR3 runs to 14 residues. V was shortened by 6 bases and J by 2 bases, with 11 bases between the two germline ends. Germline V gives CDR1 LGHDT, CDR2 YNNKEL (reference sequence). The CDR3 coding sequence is TGTGCCAGCAGGGACGCTGGAGCCTACAATGAGCAGTTCTTC. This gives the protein CASRDAGAYNEQFF.

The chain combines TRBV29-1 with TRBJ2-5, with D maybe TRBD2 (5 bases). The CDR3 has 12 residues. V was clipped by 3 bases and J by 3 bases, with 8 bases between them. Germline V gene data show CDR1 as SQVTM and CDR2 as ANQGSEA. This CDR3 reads CSVDDGKETQYF. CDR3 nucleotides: TGCAGCGTTGACGACGGGAAAGAGACCCAGTACTTC.

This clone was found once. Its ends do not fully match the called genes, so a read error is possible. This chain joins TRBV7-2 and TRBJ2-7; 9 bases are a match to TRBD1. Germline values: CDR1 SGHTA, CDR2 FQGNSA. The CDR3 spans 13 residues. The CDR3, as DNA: TGTGCCAGCAGCTTAGATGGTACAGGGGGCATTCAATTC. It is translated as CASSLDGTGGIQF.

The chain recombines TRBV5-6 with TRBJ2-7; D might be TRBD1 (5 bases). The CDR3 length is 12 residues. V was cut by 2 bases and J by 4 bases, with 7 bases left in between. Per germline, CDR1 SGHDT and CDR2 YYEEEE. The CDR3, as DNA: TGTGCCAGCAGCTTAGGGGATTACGAGCAGTACTTC. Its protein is CASSLGDYEQYF.

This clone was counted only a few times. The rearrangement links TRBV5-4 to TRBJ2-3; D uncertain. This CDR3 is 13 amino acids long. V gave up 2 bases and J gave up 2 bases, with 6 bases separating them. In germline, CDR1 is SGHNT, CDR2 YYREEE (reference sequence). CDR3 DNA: TGTGCCAGCAGCTTTGCCCACACAGATACGCAGTATTTT. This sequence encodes CASSFAHTDTQYF.

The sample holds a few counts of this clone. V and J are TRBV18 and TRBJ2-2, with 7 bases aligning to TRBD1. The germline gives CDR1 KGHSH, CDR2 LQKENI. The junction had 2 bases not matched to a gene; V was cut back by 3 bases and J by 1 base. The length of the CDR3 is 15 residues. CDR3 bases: TGTGCCAGCTCACCTCGACAGGGGAACACCGGGGAGCTGTTTTTT. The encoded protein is CASSPRQGNTGELFF.

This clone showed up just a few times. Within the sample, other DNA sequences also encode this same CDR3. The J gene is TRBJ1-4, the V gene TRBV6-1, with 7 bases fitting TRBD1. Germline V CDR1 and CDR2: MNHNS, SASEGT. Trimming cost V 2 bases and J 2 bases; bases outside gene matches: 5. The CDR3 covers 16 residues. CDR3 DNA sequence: TGTGCCAGCAGTGAATGGACAGGACCTACTAATGAAAAACTGTTTTTT. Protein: CASSEWTGPTNEKLFF.

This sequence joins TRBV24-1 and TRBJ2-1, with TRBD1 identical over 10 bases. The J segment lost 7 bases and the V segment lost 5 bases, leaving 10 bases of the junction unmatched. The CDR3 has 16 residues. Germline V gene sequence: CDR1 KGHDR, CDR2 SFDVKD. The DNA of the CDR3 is TGTGCCACCAGTGCTCTGAGGGACAGGGGCAAGAATGAGCAGTTCTTC. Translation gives CATSALRDRGKNEQFF.

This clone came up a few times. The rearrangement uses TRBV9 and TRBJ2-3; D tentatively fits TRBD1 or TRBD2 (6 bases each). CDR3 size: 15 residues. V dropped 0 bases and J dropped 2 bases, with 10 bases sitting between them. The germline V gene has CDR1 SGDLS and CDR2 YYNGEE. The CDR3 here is CASSVAGGPTDTQYF. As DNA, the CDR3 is TGTGCCAGCAGCGTAGCTGGGGGGCCCACAGATACGCAGTATTTT. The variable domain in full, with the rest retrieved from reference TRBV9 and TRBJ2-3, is DSGVTQTPKHLITATGQRVTLRCSPRSGDLSVYWYQQSLDQGLQFLIQYYNGEERAKGNILERFSAQQFPDLHSELNLSSLELGDSALYFCASSVAGGPTDTQYFGPGTRLTVL.

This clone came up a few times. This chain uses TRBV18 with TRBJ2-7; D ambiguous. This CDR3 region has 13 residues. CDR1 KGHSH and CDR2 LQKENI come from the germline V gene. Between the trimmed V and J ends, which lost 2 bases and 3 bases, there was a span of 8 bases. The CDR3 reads CASSPSRNYEQYF. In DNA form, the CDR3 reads TGTGCCAGCTCACCAAGTAGAAACTACGAGCAGTACTTC.

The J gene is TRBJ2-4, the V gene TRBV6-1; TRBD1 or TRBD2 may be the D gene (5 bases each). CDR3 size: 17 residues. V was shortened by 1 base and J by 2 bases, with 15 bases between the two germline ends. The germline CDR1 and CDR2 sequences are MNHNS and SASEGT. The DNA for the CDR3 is TGTGCCAGCAGTGAAGGTGGGGGATCAGGAACCAAAAACATTCAGTACTTC. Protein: CASSEGGGSGTKNIQYF.

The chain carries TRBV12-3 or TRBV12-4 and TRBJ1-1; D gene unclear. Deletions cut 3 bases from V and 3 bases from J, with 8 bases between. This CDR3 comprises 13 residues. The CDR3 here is CASSFDRDTEAFF. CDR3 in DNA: TGTGCCAGCAGTTTTGACCGAGACACTGAAGCTTTCTTT.

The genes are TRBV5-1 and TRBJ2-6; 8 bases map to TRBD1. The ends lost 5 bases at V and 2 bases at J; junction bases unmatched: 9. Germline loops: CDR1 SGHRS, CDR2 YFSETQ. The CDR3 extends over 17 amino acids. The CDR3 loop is CASSKTGGRAGANVLTF. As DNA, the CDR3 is TGCGCCAGCAGTAAAACAGGGGGAAGGGCTGGGGCCAACGTCCTGACTTTC.

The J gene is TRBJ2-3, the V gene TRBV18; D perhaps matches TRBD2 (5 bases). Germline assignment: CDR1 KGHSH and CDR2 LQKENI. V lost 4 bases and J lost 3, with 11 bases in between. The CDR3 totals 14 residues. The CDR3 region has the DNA TGTGCCAGCTCACTTATAGCGTCGACAGATACGCAGTATTTT. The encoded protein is CASSLIASTDTQYF. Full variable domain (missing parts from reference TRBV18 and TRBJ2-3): NAGVMQNPRHLVRRRGQEARLRCSPMKGHSHVYWYRQLPEEGLKFMVYLQKENIIDESGMPKERFSAEFPKEGPSILRIQQVVRGDSAAYFCASSLIASTDTQYFGPGTRLTVL.

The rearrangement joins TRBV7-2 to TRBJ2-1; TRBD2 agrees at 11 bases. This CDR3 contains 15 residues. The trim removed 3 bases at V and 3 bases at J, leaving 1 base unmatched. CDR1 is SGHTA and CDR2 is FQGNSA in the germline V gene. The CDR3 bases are TGTGCCAGCAGCTTTAGCGGGGGGGACTACAATGAGCAGTTCTTC. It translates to CASSFSGGDYNEQFF.

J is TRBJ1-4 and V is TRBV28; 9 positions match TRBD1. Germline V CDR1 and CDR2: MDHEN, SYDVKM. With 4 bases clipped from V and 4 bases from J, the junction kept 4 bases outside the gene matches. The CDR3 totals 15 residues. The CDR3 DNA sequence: TGTGCCAGCAGTTCCTGGACAGGGGATAATGAAAAACTGTTTTTT. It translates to CASSSWTGDNEKLFF.

CDR3 nucleotide sequence: TGTGCCAGCAGCAAAACCCCGGGGACTAGCGGGGGGGTGCAGCAGTTCTTC. Translating it yields CASSKTPGTSGGVQQFF. The genes are TRBV7-2 and TRBJ2-1; 16 nucleotides align to TRBD2. The CDR3 runs 17 residues. Germline CDR1 is SGHTA and CDR2 is FQGNSA. Trimming at V came to 5 bases and at J to 11 bases, leaving 12 bases not matched to a gene.

CDR3 nucleotide sequence: TGTGCCAGCAGCCAAGAGACAGGGGGTGTTTACGAGCAGTACTTC. Translating gives CASSQETGGVYEQYF. This chain connects TRBV4-2 to TRBJ2-7; the match to TRBD1 covers 9 bases. The CDR3 spans 15 residues. In germline, CDR1 is LGHNA, CDR2 YNFKEQ. J was trimmed by 4 bases and V by 0 bases; bases with no gene match: 4.

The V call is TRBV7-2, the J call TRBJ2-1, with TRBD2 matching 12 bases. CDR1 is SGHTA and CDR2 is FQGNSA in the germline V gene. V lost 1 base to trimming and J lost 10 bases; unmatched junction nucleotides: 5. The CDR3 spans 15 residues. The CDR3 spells CASSLVASGGVEQFF. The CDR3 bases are TGTGCCAGCAGCTTAGTGGCTAGCGGGGGGGTAGAGCAGTTCTTC.

The CDR3 is CASSLGETQYF. The CDR3, as DNA: TGTGCCAGCAGTTTAGGCGAGACCCAGTACTTC. The chain has TRBV12-3 or TRBV12-4 and TRBJ2-5; no reliable D call. The V and J ends lost 1 base and 5 bases respectively, with 2 bases between them. This CDR3 is built from 11 residues.

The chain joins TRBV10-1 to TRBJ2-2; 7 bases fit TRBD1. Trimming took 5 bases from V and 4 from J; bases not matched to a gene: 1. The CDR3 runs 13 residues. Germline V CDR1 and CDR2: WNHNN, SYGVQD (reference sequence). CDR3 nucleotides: TGCGCCAGCAGTACAGGGGTCACCGGGGAGCTGTTTTTT. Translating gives CASSTGVTGELFF.

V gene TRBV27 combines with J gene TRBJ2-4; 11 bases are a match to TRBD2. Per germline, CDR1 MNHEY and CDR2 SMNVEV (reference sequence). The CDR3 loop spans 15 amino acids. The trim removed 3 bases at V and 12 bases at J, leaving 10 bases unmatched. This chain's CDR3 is CASSFRASGGLDQYF. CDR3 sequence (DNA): TGTGCCAGCAGTTTTCGAGCTAGCGGGGGGCTTGATCAGTACTTC.

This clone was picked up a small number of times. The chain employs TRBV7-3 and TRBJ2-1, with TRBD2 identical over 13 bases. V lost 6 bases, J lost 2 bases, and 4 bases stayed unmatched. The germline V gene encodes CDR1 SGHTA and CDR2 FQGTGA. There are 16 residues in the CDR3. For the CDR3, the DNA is TGTGCCAGCAGTTCCGGGACTAGCGGGGCCTACAATGAGCAGTTCTTC. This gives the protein CASSSGTSGAYNEQFF.

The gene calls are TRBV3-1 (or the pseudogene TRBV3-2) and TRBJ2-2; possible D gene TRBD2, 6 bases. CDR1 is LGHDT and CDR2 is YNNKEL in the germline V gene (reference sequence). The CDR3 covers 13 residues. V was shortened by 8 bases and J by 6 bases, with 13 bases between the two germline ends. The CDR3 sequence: CASAGLTAGELFF. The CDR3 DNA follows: TGTGCCAGCGCGGGACTCACGGCCGGGGAGCTGTTTTTT.